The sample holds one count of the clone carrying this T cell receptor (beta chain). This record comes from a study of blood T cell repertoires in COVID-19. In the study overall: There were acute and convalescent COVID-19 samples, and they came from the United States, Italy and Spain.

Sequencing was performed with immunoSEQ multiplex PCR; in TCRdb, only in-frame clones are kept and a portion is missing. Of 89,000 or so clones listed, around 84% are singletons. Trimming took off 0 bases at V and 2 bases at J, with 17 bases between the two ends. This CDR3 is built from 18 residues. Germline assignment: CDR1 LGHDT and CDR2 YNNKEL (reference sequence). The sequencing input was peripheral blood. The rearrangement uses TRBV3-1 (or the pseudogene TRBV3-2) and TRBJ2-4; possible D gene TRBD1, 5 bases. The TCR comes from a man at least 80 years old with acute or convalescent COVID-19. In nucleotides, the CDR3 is TGTGCCAGCAGCCAAGATCGTGGCAGGGTCGGATCCAAAAACATTCAGTACTTC. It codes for CASSQDRGRVGSKNIQYF.